This passage covers 27 T cell receptor beta chains from one sample sequenced in a study of blood T cell repertoires in COVID-19. Produced via immunoSEQ multiplex PCR; TCRdb's table is partial and in-frame only. The sample holds 110,000 to 150,000 clones; 79% are singletons and the top ten take approximately 3.6%. Input material: peripheral blood. These receptors came from a man aged 55 to 70 with acute or convalescent COVID-19.

This clone was observed once. This sequence joins TRBV28 and TRBJ2-6; 7 nucleotides align to TRBD1. The CDR3 covers 18 residues. Looked up from germline, CDR1 is MDHEN and CDR2 is SYDVKM. The V segment lost 8 bases and the J segment 0 bases; nucleotides outside the gene matches: 13. The CDR3 bases are TGTGCCAGCGGTCACGGACAGGTGCTACTCTCTGGGGCCAACGTCCTGACTTTC. Protein sequence: CASGHGQVLLSGANVLTF.

V usage is TRBV18 and J usage is TRBJ2-3; a weak D match, TRBD2 (6 bases). Germline V gives CDR1 KGHSH, CDR2 LQKENI. This CDR3 contains 15 residues. Trimming cost V 1 base and J 5 bases, with 13 bases left between them. CDR3 sequence reads: CASSPRLGEVDTQYF. CDR3 DNA: TGTGCCAGCTCACCACGATTAGGGGAGGTAGATACGCAGTATTTT. The complete variable domain, with remaining parts taken from reference TRBV18 and TRBJ2-3, reads NAGVMQNPRHLVRRRGQEARLRCSPMKGHSHVYWYRQLPEEGLKFMVYLQKENIIDESGMPKERFSAEFPKEGPSILRIQQVVRGDSAAYFCASSPRLGEVDTQYFGPGTRLTVL.

CDR3 protein: CASSFRGETQYF. CDR3 DNA: TGTGCCAGCAGCTTTCGGGGAGAGACCCAGTACTTC. V and J are TRBV7-9 and TRBJ2-5, with D tentatively TRBD2 (5 bases). V shed 3 bases and J shed 4 bases, with 6 bases lying between them. The germline V gene has CDR1 SEHNR and CDR2 FQNEAQ (reference sequence). The CDR3 loop spans 12 amino acids.

The chain links TRBV30 to TRBJ2-3, with D perhaps matching TRBD1 (5 bases). The CDR3 is made up of 13 amino acids. The ends were cut back, 3 bases at V and 4 bases at J, with 11 bases in the middle. Germline CDR1 reads GTSNPN; CDR2 reads SVGIG (reference sequence). The DNA for the CDR3 is TGTGCCTGGAGGGCAGGGATTGCAGATACGCAGTATTTT. It yields the protein CAWRAGIADTQYF.

This rearrangement joins TRBV27 to TRBJ2-1; D unresolved. This CDR3 region has 15 residues. Deletions cut 8 bases from V and 4 bases from J, with 18 bases between. The germline CDR1 and CDR2 sequences are MNHEY and SMNVEV (reference sequence). CDR3 sequence reads: CASGPSAERYNEQFF. The CDR3 DNA follows: TGTGCCAGCGGCCCCAGTGCGGAGAGGTACAATGAGCAGTTCTTC.

This clone appeared many times. The rearrangement joins TRBV19 to TRBJ2-7; a weak D match, TRBD2 (6 bases). V was cut by 3 bases and J by 2 bases, with 17 bases left in between. Germline V CDR1 and CDR2: LNHDA, SQIVND (reference sequence). This CDR3 has 16 amino acids. The CDR3 nucleotides are TGTGCCAGTAGTATGCGGCAATTGCGGGGCGCCTACGAGCAGTACTTC. It codes for CASSMRQLRGAYEQYF.

The J gene is TRBJ1-1, the V gene TRBV16, with 7 bases matching TRBD1. The CDR3 length is 15 residues. Trimming at V came to 2 bases and at J to 2 bases, leaving 5 bases not matched to a gene. The germline gives CDR1 KGHSY, CDR2 FQNENV. The CDR3 DNA follows: TGTGCCAGCAGCCAACTGGGACAGAGAAACACTGAAGCTTTCTTT. Its protein product is CASSQLGQRNTEAFF. Supplemented by reference TRBV16 and TRBJ1-1, the full variable domain reads GEEVAQTPKHLVRGEGQKAKLYCAPIKGHSYVFWYQQVLKNEFKFLISFQNENVFDETGMPKERFSAKCLPNSPCSLEIQATKLEDSAVYFCASSQLGQRNTEAFFGQGTRLTVV.

This clone was counted between two and nine times. The V and J genes are TRBV4-2 and TRBJ2-7, with TRBD2 matching over 8 bases. Unmatched junction bases numbered 11, after V lost 2 bases and J lost 5 bases. Germline CDR1 and CDR2: LGHNA and YNFKEQ. The CDR3 contains 16 residues. In DNA form, the CDR3 reads TGTGCCAGCAGCCAAAGAGGTGGCAGCGGGAGCGACGAGCAGTACTTC. Translated: CASSQRGGSGSDEQYF.

The sample holds one count of this clone. The chain is built from TRBV5-4 and TRBJ1-1, with 8 bases fitting TRBD1. This CDR3 has 14 residues. With 4 bases clipped from V and 0 bases from J, the junction kept 2 bases outside the gene matches. CDR1 and CDR2 (germline): SGHNT, YYREEE (reference sequence). The CDR3 reads CASSIQGVNTEAFF. The CDR3, as DNA: TGTGCCAGCAGCATACAGGGGGTGAACACTGAAGCTTTCTTT.

This clone was detected once. The rearrangement uses TRBV28 and TRBJ1-5; D remains unclear. The CDR3 is 13 residues long. Trimming took 2 bases from V and 6 from J, leaving 8 bases between them. CDR1 and CDR2 from the germline V gene are MDHEN and SYDVKM. The CDR3 protein is CASSLNRFQPQHF. The CDR3 coding sequence is TGTGCCAGCAGTTTAAACAGATTTCAGCCCCAGCATTTT.

This clone was counted between two and nine times. The rearrangement joins TRBV9 to TRBJ2-2; D is perhaps TRBD1 (6 bases). In germline, CDR1 is SGDLS, CDR2 YYNGEE. The CDR3 has 17 residues. V was cut by 4 bases and J by 7 bases, with 23 bases left in between. The chain's CDR3 is CASSPRGRGRGNGELFF. DNA of the CDR3: TGTGCCAGCAGCCCCCGAGGCAGGGGAAGAGGGAACGGGGAGCTGTTTTTT.

The sample holds a few counts of this clone. The V and J genes are TRBV27 and TRBJ1-5; D gene uncertain. Germline loops: CDR1 MNHEY, CDR2 SMNVEV (reference sequence). V gave up 10 bases and J gave up 2 bases, with 9 bases separating them. CDR3 length equals 12 residues. CDR3 in amino acids: CATGAGNQPQHF. CDR3 DNA sequence: TGTGCCACCGGAGCGGGCAATCAGCCCCAGCATTTT.

This rearrangement joins TRBV4-1 to TRBJ1-2, with D unclear. CDR1 is MGHRA and CDR2 is YSYEKL in the germline V gene. V was pared by 0 bases and J by 0 bases, with 14 bases between. This CDR3 is 17 amino acids long. CDR3 in DNA: TGCGCCAGCAGCCAAGAACAGACGTCACTAGCTAACTATGGCTACACCTTC. Residues: CASSQEQTSLANYGYTF.

This clone was seen more than once but under ten times. The rearrangement links TRBV6-2 or TRBV6-3 to TRBJ2-1; perhaps TRBD1 as D (6 bases). The ends were cut back, 5 bases at V and 9 bases at J, with 8 bases in the middle. The CDR3 runs to 11 residues. CDR1 and CDR2 from the germline V gene are MNHEY and SVGEGT. The DNA of the CDR3 is TGTGCCAGCAGTAAGGGGGTTGAGCAGTTCTTC. Translated: CASSKGVEQFF.

The genes are TRBV19 and TRBJ2-2; 14 positions match TRBD2. The CDR3 length is 17 residues. Losses at the gene ends were 4 bases for V and 5 bases for J; bases not matched to a gene: 6. Germline V gene lookup returns CDR1 LNHDA and CDR2 SQIVND (reference sequence). The CDR3 here is CASSRLAGGLSTGELFF. The CDR3 nucleotides are TGTGCCAGTAGTAGACTAGCGGGAGGGCTCTCGACCGGGGAGCTGTTTTTT.

The rearrangement uses TRBV2 and TRBJ2-1; 10 bases are shared with TRBD1. V was pared by 6 bases and J by 9 bases, with 14 bases of the junction left unmatched. The CDR3 is 16 residues long. The germline CDR1 and CDR2 sequences are SNHLY and FYNNEI. In DNA form, the CDR3 reads TGTGCCAGCAGCCTCCCCGGACAGGGGGATATGGGTGAGCAGTTCTTC. This translates into CASSLPGQGDMGEQFF. Complete variable domain (other parts from reference TRBV2 and TRBJ2-1): EPEVTQTPSHQVTQMGQEVILRCVPISNHLYFYWYRQILGQKVEFLVSFYNNEISEKSEIFDDQFSVERPDGSNFTLKIRSTKLEDSAMYFCASSLPGQGDMGEQFFGPGTRLTVL.

This chain links TRBV6-2 or TRBV6-3 with TRBJ2-7; D remains ambiguous. The CDR3 spans 14 residues. The germline gives CDR1 MNHEY, CDR2 SVGEGT. V was clipped by 2 bases and J by 0 bases, with 8 bases between them. CDR3 sequence reads: CASSYDSGSYEQYF. DNA for the CDR3: TGTGCCAGCAGTTACGACTCCGGCTCCTACGAGCAGTACTTC.

This clone was detected only once. The chain carries TRBV4-3 and TRBJ2-7; D is perhaps TRBD1 (5 bases). The CDR3 runs 21 residues. Germline-derived CDR1 and CDR2 are LGHNA and YSLEER. V lost 0 bases to trimming and J lost 0 bases, with 27 bases between them. CDR3 sequence: CASSQDGESDRDSVLSYEQYF. The CDR3 coding sequence is TGCGCCAGCAGCCAAGATGGCGAGTCTGATCGAGACAGCGTCCTCTCCTACGAGCAGTACTTC.

The J gene is TRBJ1-6, the V gene TRBV4-1, with 9 bases matching TRBD1. Trimming took 4 bases from V and 9 from J; bases not matched to a gene: 7. The CDR3 loop spans 15 amino acids. The germline gives CDR1 MGHRA, CDR2 YSYEKL. CDR3: CASSPEQGAGSPLHF. The CDR3, as DNA: TGCGCCAGCAGCCCAGAACAGGGGGCCGGTTCACCCCTCCACTTT.

This chain uses TRBV4-2 with TRBJ2-1, with D perhaps matching TRBD2 (6 bases). V dropped 1 base and J dropped 9 bases, with 13 bases sitting between them. Germline-derived CDR1 and CDR2 are LGHNA and YNFKEQ. This CDR3 is built from 14 residues. CDR3 amino acids: CASSQGLGTPEQFF. The CDR3, as DNA: TGTGCCAGCAGCCAAGGACTAGGAACCCCTGAGCAGTTCTTC.

The J gene is TRBJ2-2, the V gene TRBV19; D is perhaps TRBD2 (6 bases). Per the germline V gene, CDR1 is LNHDA and CDR2 is SQIVND (reference sequence). The CDR3 sequence is 15 residues long. The germline V and J ends were trimmed by 3 bases and 5 bases, with 13 bases remaining between them. CDR3 coding DNA: TGTGCCAGTAGTATTGATCGAAGCGGGACCGGGGAGCTGTTTTTT. This sequence encodes CASSIDRSGTGELFF.

This clone was seen just once. The chain links TRBV28 to TRBJ2-7; TRBD2 matches at 10 bases. Germline V lookup: CDR1 MDHEN, CDR2 SYDVKM. After removal of 4 bases from V and 10 bases from J, the junction contained 7 bases not matched to a gene. The CDR3 runs 13 residues. CDR3 bases: TGTGCCAGCAGTTCCGCTAGCGGGAGAACCCAGTACTTC. This sequence encodes CASSSASGRTQYF.

The chain joins TRBV10-3 to TRBJ1-1; 8 positions match TRBD1. Unmatched junction bases numbered 0, after V lost 6 bases and J lost 3 bases. The CDR3 extends over 12 amino acids. In germline, CDR1 is ENHRY, CDR2 SYGVKD. CDR3 sequence: CAIRTGDTEAFF. The CDR3 DNA sequence: TGTGCCATCAGGACAGGGGACACTGAAGCTTTCTTT.

This chain links TRBV7-2 with TRBJ1-6; perhaps TRBD1 as D (6 bases). CDR3 length equals 16 residues. CDR1 is SGHTA and CDR2 is FQGNSA in the germline V gene. V was clipped by 1 base and J by 5 bases, with 12 bases between them. The CDR3 DNA reads TGTGCCAGCAGCTTAGGAATGGACAGTAATAATTCACCCCTCCACTTT. Its protein is CASSLGMDSNNSPLHF.

The chain is built from TRBV20-1 and TRBJ2-3, with TRBD1 as a possible D gene (5 bases). Germline CDR1 DFQATT, CDR2 SNEGSKA (reference sequence). Trimming pared 7 bases from V and 2 bases from J, leaving 7 bases between. The CDR3 runs to 11 residues. CDR3 sequence (DNA): TGCAGTGTGACAGTCACAGATACGCAGTATTTT. This gives the protein CSVTVTDTQYF.

This clone was seen only a few times. This chain joins TRBV3-1 (or the pseudogene TRBV3-2) and TRBJ2-2; a possible D gene is TRBD1 (5 bases). The germline gives CDR1 LGHDT, CDR2 YNNKEL (reference sequence). V lost 4 bases, J lost 7 bases, and 13 bases lay in between. There are 14 residues in the CDR3. CDR3 residues: CASSPRPGNGELFF. The CDR3 bases are TGTGCCAGCAGCCCCCGACCAGGGAACGGGGAGCTGTTTTTT.

V and J are TRBV27 and TRBJ2-7; 10 nucleotides align to TRBD1. Germline CDR1 and CDR2: MNHEY and SMNVEV (reference sequence). Trimming at V came to 9 bases and at J to 4 bases, leaving 6 bases not matched to a gene. This CDR3 region has 13 residues. The CDR3, as DNA: TGTGCCAGTAGCCGGGACAGGGGTTACGAGCAGTACTTC. This encodes CASSRDRGYEQYF.